The clone carrying this T cell receptor (beta chain) was seen repeatedly, ten times or more. Its antigen remains unknown. The V segment lost 5 bases and the J segment 3 bases; nucleotides outside the gene matches: 9. In germline, CDR1 is SGHVS, CDR2 FNYEAQ. The CDR3 runs 17 residues. TCRdb reprocessed the reads with MiXCR, giving one entry per CDR3 protein. Among around 490,000 distinct CDR3 sequences listed, about 26% were seen once. The data derive from a study of T cell repertoires in cytomegalovirus infection. General study findings and limits: Cumulated frequencies of public TCR beta families served to identify carriers of CMV plus the relevant HLA.

This sequence joins TRBV7-6 and TRBJ2-3; 12 nucleotides line up with TRBD2. Material for sequencing was PBMCs. This TCR derives from a human donor in good health (CMV status not recorded). Some clones in this sample may be carry-over from other donors' samples. CDR3 sequence (DNA): TGTGCCAGCAGCGAATCTAGGACTAGCGGGATAACAGATACGCAGTATTTT. This translates into CASSESRTSGITDTQYF. Supplemented by reference TRBV7-6 and TRBJ2-3, the full variable domain reads GAGVSQSPRYKVTKRGQDVALRCDPISGHVSLYWYRQALGQGPEFLTYFNYEAQQDKSGLPNDRFSAERPEGSISTLTIQRTEQRDSAMYRCASSESRTSGITDTQYFGPGTRLTVL.